This TCR beta chain was observed in a study of metastatic and nonmetastatic thyroid tumors. Study background: Repertoires from blood and tumor or nodule tissue of malignant and benign thyroid patients were compared.

This clone was picked up one time. TCRdb recomputed clones from the PCR reads via MiXCR. The sample shows 30,000 to 35,000 clones, roughly 17% of them seen only once. The germline CDR1 and CDR2 sequences are SGHRS and YFSETQ. The CDR3 contains 13 residues. Unmatched junction bases numbered 5, after V lost 3 bases and J lost 5 bases. The entire patient cohort was treatment-naive prior to thyroid surgery. V usage is TRBV5-1 and J usage is TRBJ2-7; TRBD2 matches 7 bases. The TCR comes from a female donor with papillary thyroid cancer or a benign thyroid nodule (not recorded which). Some clones in this sample may be carry-over from other donors' samples. Input material: blood. As DNA, the CDR3 is TGCGCCAGCAGCTCTAGACTAGCCGACGAGCAGTACTTC. This sequence encodes CASSSRLADEQYF.